The clone carrying this T cell receptor beta chain was seen a single time. Its antigen remains unknown. This specimen belongs to a study of post-analysis software for immune sequencing data. Findings and limits, study-wide: Patients carried roughly 5 TRBV segments more frequently than controls did, and TRBV5-6, TRBV5-1 and TRBV20-1 were among them. Batch-mates among the samples co-clustered strongly by F measure.

Unique-molecular-identifier-tagged TCR beta cDNA libraries were used. Via MiXCR, TCRdb re-called the PCR reads, giving one row per CDR3 protein. The sample holds 380,000 or so distinct CDR3 sequences, around 37% seen once. The CDR3 has 14 residues. Looked up from germline, CDR1 is SGHDN and CDR2 is FVKESK. V lost 1 base and J 4 bases, leaving 7 bases between the germline ends. The rearrangement uses TRBV14 and TRBJ2-2, with D unresolved. The TCR sequence derives from a girl aged 10 to 17 with multiple sclerosis. The source material was blood. The CDR3 protein is CASSQVRSTGELFF. The CDR3 DNA reads as TGTGCCAGCAGCCAAGTTAGGTCCACCGGGGAGCTGTTTTTT.